This entry lists 27 T cell receptor beta chains sequenced from one sample in a study of blood T cell repertoires in COVID-19. Profiled with immunoSEQ multiplex PCR; TCRdb holds only in-frame clones, not every one. Of roughly 250,000 clones in the sample, about 88% are singletons; the top ten hold approximately 2.2%. The sample consisted of peripheral blood. Source of these receptors: a woman aged 40 to 49 who had recovered from COVID-19.

In its sample, this clone was seen a few times. This rearrangement joins TRBV19 to TRBJ2-2; tentative D call: TRBD2 (5 bases). The CDR3 covers 13 residues. V shed 3 bases and J shed 6 bases, with 8 bases lying between them. The germline CDR1 and CDR2 sequences are LNHDA and SQIVND (reference sequence). The CDR3 DNA is TGTGCCAGTAGTATCACGGACTCCGGGGAGCTGTTTTTT. As protein: CASSITDSGELFF.

The genes are TRBV4-3 and TRBJ1-2, with D unresolved. Trimming stripped 0 bases from V and 4 bases from J, with 9 bases between. The germline gives CDR1 LGHNA, CDR2 YSLEER. There are 14 residues in the CDR3. The DNA of the CDR3 is TGCGCCAGCAGCCAAGATTCACCGAGCTATGGCTACACCTTC. Protein sequence: CASSQDSPSYGYTF.

For this clone: The sample has other DNA sequences that encode this CDR3 too. V is TRBV18 and J is TRBJ2-2, with D possibly TRBD2 on 6 matching bases. The CDR3 is 13 amino acids. The V and J ends lost 6 bases and 5 bases respectively, with 10 bases between them. Germline lookup yields CDR1 KGHSH and CDR2 LQKENI. The CDR3 sequence: CASSPSGTGELFF. CDR3 sequence (DNA): TGTGCCAGCTCGCCCAGCGGGACCGGGGAGCTGTTTTTT.

The chain recombines TRBV12-5 with TRBJ2-7, with D possibly matching TRBD1 (8 bases). V was pared by 5 bases and J by 4 bases, with 30 bases between. The CDR3 extends over 19 amino acids. Germline V gene data show CDR1 as LGHNT and CDR2 as FRNRAP. DNA for the CDR3: TGTGCTAGTGGTGACCCTACAGGGGGTGGGGTCGGGAGGCTTTACGAGCAGTACTTC. Protein sequence: CASGDPTGGGVGRLYEQYF.

The chain joins TRBV7-6 to TRBJ2-5, with D possibly TRBD2 on 7 matching bases. Germline V gene data show CDR1 as SGHVS and CDR2 as FNYEAQ. V was trimmed by 5 bases and J by 2 bases, leaving 27 bases between them. The CDR3 length is 19 residues. For the CDR3, the DNA is TGTGCCAGCAGCCGAATGATGGTGCGCGGGGGCGTGAATCAAGAGACCCAGTACTTC. Its translation: CASSRMMVRGGVNQETQYF.

V usage is TRBV28 and J usage is TRBJ2-5; a weak D match, TRBD2 (6 bases). Germline V lookup: CDR1 MDHEN, CDR2 SYDVKM. CDR3 length: 13 residues. Trimming shortened V by 7 bases and J by 2 bases, and 11 bases separated the two germline ends. DNA for the CDR3: TGTGCCAGCAAAATGGGGGGTCAAGAGACCCAGTACTTC. Its translation: CASKMGGQETQYF. Looking up the rest from reference TRBV28 and TRBJ2-5 gives the full variable domain: DVKVTQSSRYLVKRTGEKVFLECVQDMDHENMFWYRQDPGLGLRLIYFSYDVKMKEKGDIPEGYSVSREKKERFSLILESASTNQTSMYLCASKMGGQETQYFGPGTRLLVL.

The rearrangement joins TRBV12-3 or TRBV12-4 to TRBJ2-7; no definite D call. This CDR3 has 12 residues. V lost 6 bases and J lost 3, with 9 bases in between. This CDR3 reads CASSPNFYEQYF. In DNA form, the CDR3 reads TGTGCCAGCAGCCCGAACTTCTACGAGCAGTACTTC.

The V call is TRBV10-2, the J call TRBJ2-2; 9 positions match TRBD2. V gave up 6 bases and J gave up 2 bases; unmatched junction bases: 10. Germline assignment: CDR1 WSHSY and CDR2 SAAADI. The CDR3 has 17 residues. CDR3 in DNA: TGCGCCAGCAGCCCATCGACTAGCGGTCTAAACACCGGGGAGCTGTTTTTT. This encodes CASSPSTSGLNTGELFF.

The rearrangement uses TRBV6-5 and TRBJ1-2; 8 bases line up with TRBD1. Germline CDR1 reads MNHEY; CDR2 reads SVGAGI. The CDR3 sequence is 14 residues long. The trim removed 6 bases at V and 4 bases at J, leaving 7 bases unmatched. CDR3 loop: CASSHYRGGYGYTF. CDR3 sequence (DNA): TGTGCCAGCAGCCACTACAGGGGGGGCTATGGCTACACCTTC.

The chain uses TRBV4-3 and TRBJ1-2, with a weak D call TRBD1 (5 bases). Germline-derived CDR1 and CDR2 are LGHNA and YSLEER. The ends were cut back, 1 base at V and 7 bases at J, with 16 bases in the middle. The length of the CDR3 is 15 residues. The CDR3 coding sequence is TGCGCCAGCAGCCAAGGGGCCAGGGCGGCGGCTGGCTACACCTTC. This translates into CASSQGARAAAGYTF.

The chain couples TRBV6-5 to TRBJ2-6; no definite D call. This CDR3 is 16 amino acids long. Germline V gene data show CDR1 as MNHEY and CDR2 as SVGAGI. V was cut by 0 bases and J by 0 bases, with 6 bases left in between. The DNA of the CDR3 is TGTGCCAGCAGTTACTCTAAGAGCTCTGGGGCCAACGTCCTGACTTTC. Residues: CASSYSKSSGANVLTF.

This chain links TRBV30 with TRBJ1-1; D is unclear. There are 15 residues in the CDR3. V dropped 1 base and J dropped 6 bases, with 18 bases sitting between them. CDR1 and CDR2 (germline): GTSNPN, SVGIG (reference sequence). The CDR3 protein is CAWSGQSSPEPEAFF. The CDR3 nucleotides read TGTGCCTGGAGTGGCCAATCTTCCCCGGAGCCTGAAGCTTTCTTT.

The chain recombines TRBV30 with TRBJ1-5; TRBD1 matches 9 bases. CDR3 length equals 14 residues. The trim removed 2 bases at V and 6 bases at J, leaving 5 bases unmatched. In germline, CDR1 is GTSNPN, CDR2 SVGIG (reference sequence). As DNA, the CDR3 is TGTGCCTGGAGTACAGGGGGCGCTGGTCAGCCCCAGCATTTT. Its translation is CAWSTGGAGQPQHF.

This chain uses TRBV4-1 with TRBJ2-5; D might be TRBD1 (6 bases). The CDR3 contains 16 residues. Trimming pared 3 bases from V and 5 bases from J, leaving 19 bases between. Germline assignment: CDR1 MGHRA and CDR2 YSYEKL. This CDR3 is CASSHYRDRMGETQYF. CDR3 coding DNA: TGCGCCAGCAGCCACTACCGTGACAGGATGGGGGAGACCCAGTACTTC.

V usage is TRBV24-1 and J usage is TRBJ2-5; 7 nucleotides align to TRBD1. J gave up 0 bases and V 4 bases, and 10 bases lay outside the gene matches. Germline-derived CDR1 and CDR2 are KGHDR and SFDVKD. The CDR3 spans 17 residues. The CDR3 loop reads CATSDRRQGPYQETQYF. CDR3 nucleotide sequence: TGTGCCACCAGTGACCGTAGACAGGGACCTTACCAAGAGACCCAGTACTTC.

The chain uses TRBV5-1 and TRBJ2-5; a possible D gene is TRBD1 (6 bases). The CDR3 contains 14 residues. Trimming took 1 base from V and 2 from J, leaving 9 bases between them. Germline V gene lookup returns CDR1 SGHRS and CDR2 YFSETQ. CDR3 bases: TGCGCCAGCAGCTTGACAGGGCAGCAAGAGACCCAGTACTTC. Encoded protein: CASSLTGQQETQYF. Looking up the rest from reference TRBV5-1 and TRBJ2-5 gives the full variable domain: KAGVTQTPRYLIKTRGQQVTLSCSPISGHRSVSWYQQTPGQGLQFLFEYFSETQRNKGNFPGRFSGRQFSNSRSEMNVSTLELGDSALYLCASSLTGQQETQYFGPGTRLLVL.

This clone was seen once. The rearrangement uses TRBV28 and TRBJ1-4; 10 bases line up with TRBD1. V lost 9 bases and J lost 7; bases outside the gene matches: 8. There are 14 residues in the CDR3. CDR1 MDHEN and CDR2 SYDVKM come from the germline V gene. The CDR3 is CASIAGTGAEKLFF. The DNA for the CDR3 is TGTGCCAGTATTGCCGGGACAGGGGCTGAAAAACTGTTTTTT.

The chain carries TRBV11-2 and TRBJ1-1; maybe TRBD1 (5 bases). The V gene lost 1 base and the J gene lost 7 bases, with 7 bases spanning the gap. This CDR3 has 12 amino acids. Germline loops: CDR1 SGHAT, CDR2 FQNNGV. Written as DNA, the CDR3 is TGTGCCAGCAGCTTAGGACAGCTTGAAGCTTTCTTT. This gives the protein CASSLGQLEAFF.

In its sample, this clone was seen a few times. V and J are TRBV9 and TRBJ1-2; 11 nucleotides match TRBD1. CDR1 and CDR2 from the germline V gene are SGDLS and YYNGEE. The CDR3 has 16 amino acids. J gave up 6 bases and V 2 bases, and 9 bases lay outside the gene matches. The CDR3 bases are TGTGCCAGCAGCGTTGGGGAAGGACAGGGGGCTGATGGCTACACCTTC. Encoded protein: CASSVGEGQGADGYTF. Full variable domain (remainder filled in from reference TRBV9 and TRBJ1-2): DSGVTQTPKHLITATGQRVTLRCSPRSGDLSVYWYQQSLDQGLQFLIQYYNGEERAKGNILERFSAQQFPDLHSELNLSSLELGDSALYFCASSVGEGQGADGYTFGSGTRLTVV.

The chain carries TRBV6-5 and TRBJ1-1; D is unresolved. This CDR3 is 13 amino acids long. In germline, CDR1 is MNHEY, CDR2 SVGAGI. Trimming stripped 7 bases from V and 0 bases from J, with 9 bases between. The CDR3 reads CASKEYLNTEAFF. Here the CDR3 DNA reads TGTGCCAGCAAGGAGTACCTGAACACTGAAGCTTTCTTT.

This sequence joins TRBV5-4 and TRBJ1-2, with D hard to call. The V and J ends lost 3 bases and 8 bases respectively, with 20 bases between them. CDR1 is SGHNT and CDR2 is YYREEE in the germline V gene (reference sequence). CDR3 length: 15 amino acids. Written as DNA, the CDR3 is TGTGCCAGCAGCTCCGACCCCAACCTGGAGATCGGCTACACCTTC. The encoded protein is CASSSDPNLEIGYTF.

The chain carries TRBV28 and TRBJ2-7; the D gene is possibly TRBD2 (5 bases). The CDR3 is made up of 15 amino acids. Trimming removed 4 bases from V and 1 base from J, with 14 bases in between. CDR1 MDHEN and CDR2 SYDVKM come from the germline V gene. CDR3 region: CASSSPPGGSYEQYF. The CDR3 DNA reads TGTGCCAGCAGTTCTCCTCCCGGAGGATCCTACGAGCAGTACTTC.

The rearrangement links TRBV6-5 to TRBJ2-3; D perhaps matches TRBD1 (5 bases). CDR1 is MNHEY and CDR2 is SVGAGI in the germline V gene. With 5 bases removed from V and 6 bases from J, the gap between germline ends came to 15 bases. The CDR3 contains 14 residues. CDR3 DNA: TGTGCCAGCAGTCTAGACAGACTCTCGGATACGCAGTATTTT. This codes for CASSLDRLSDTQYF.

The CDR3: CASSQDFAGASSGANVLTF. CDR3 sequence (DNA): TGTGCCAGCAGCCAAGATTTCGCGGGGGCAAGCTCTGGGGCCAACGTCCTGACTTTC. The chain couples TRBV4-2 to TRBJ2-6; tentatively, D is TRBD2 (7 bases). The length of the CDR3 is 19 residues. V lost 0 bases, J lost 0 bases, and 15 bases lay in between. Germline CDR1 reads LGHNA; CDR2 reads YNFKEQ.

The chain joins TRBV29-1 to TRBJ2-1; 15 positions agree with TRBD2. Germline values: CDR1 SQVTM, CDR2 ANQGSEA. The V segment lost 1 base and the J segment 7 bases; nucleotides outside the gene matches: 8. CDR3 size: 17 residues. The CDR3, as DNA: TGCAGCGTTGAAGGGACTAGCGGGAGGGCAGGCGTAAATGAGCAGTTCTTC. It encodes CSVEGTSGRAGVNEQFF.

The chain uses TRBV28 and TRBJ2-7; D perhaps matches TRBD1 (5 bases). The CDR3 covers 14 residues. V lost 5 bases, J lost 1 base, and 12 bases lay in between. The germline V gene encodes CDR1 MDHEN and CDR2 SYDVKM. The CDR3 loop reads CASSPPRQSYEQYF. CDR3 in DNA: TGTGCCAGCAGTCCGCCGCGACAGTCCTACGAGCAGTACTTC.

The chain combines TRBV5-5 with TRBJ2-5; D possibly corresponds to TRBD2 (7 bases). The CDR3 consists of 15 residues. Germline CDR1 SGHKS, CDR2 YYEKEE (reference sequence). The V end lost 3 bases, the J end lost 5 bases, and 17 bases lay between the germline ends. CDR3 bases: TGTGCCAGCAGCTCATGGGGGGGGCCAGGCGAGACCCAGTACTTC. This gives the protein CASSSWGGPGETQYF.